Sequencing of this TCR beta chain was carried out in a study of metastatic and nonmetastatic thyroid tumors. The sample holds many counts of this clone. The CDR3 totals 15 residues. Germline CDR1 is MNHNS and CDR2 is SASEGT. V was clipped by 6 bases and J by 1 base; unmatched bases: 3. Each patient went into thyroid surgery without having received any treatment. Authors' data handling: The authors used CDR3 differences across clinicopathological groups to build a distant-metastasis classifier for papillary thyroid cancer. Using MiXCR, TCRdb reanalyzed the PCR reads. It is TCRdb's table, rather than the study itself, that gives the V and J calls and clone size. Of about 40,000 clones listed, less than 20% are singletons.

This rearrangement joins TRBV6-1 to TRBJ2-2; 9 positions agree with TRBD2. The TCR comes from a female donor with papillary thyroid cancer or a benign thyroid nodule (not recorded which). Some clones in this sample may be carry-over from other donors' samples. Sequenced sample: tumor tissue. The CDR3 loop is CASRRAGGNTGELFF. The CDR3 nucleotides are TGTGCCAGCAGAAGAGCGGGAGGGAACACCGGGGAGCTGTTTTTT.